These T cell receptor beta chains were read from a single sample in a study of T cell responses to AZD1222 COVID-19 vaccine. The table came from immunoSEQ multiplex PCR; TCRdb's copy has only in-frame clones and leaves some out. The repertoire has about 110,000 clones, around 92% of them found once; the top ten carry 8% to 9.5%. The sequencing used peripheral blood, collected 28 days after the second AZD1222 dose. These receptors came from an adult who received the AZD1222 COVID-19 vaccine. The CDR3 runs from the conserved cysteine through the conserved F or W. The D gene is left open where the match is weak. The size entry is marked missing in some rows and otherwise reads once, few, many or a size class.

CASSLGVGGKTGELFF | TGTGCCAGCAGCTTAGGGGTGGGAGGAAAAACCGGGGAGCTGTTTTTT | . | TRBJ2-2 | . | TRBV7-2
CASSPSRTSEQYF | TGTGCCAGCAGCCCGAGTCGGACCAGTGAGCAGTACTTC | . | TRBJ2-7 | . | TRBV7-6
CASSLFGTFTYEQYF | TGTGCCAGCAGCTTATTCGGGACGTTTACCTACGAGCAGTACTTC | . | TRBJ2-7 | . | TRBV7-9
CASSESFRDRGGTEAFF | TGCGCCAGCAGTGAGTCCTTCCGGGACAGGGGAGGAACTGAAGCTTTCTTT | . | TRBJ1-1 | TRBD1 | TRBV10-2
CASSEFAGKGRETQYF | TGTGCCAGCAGTGAATTTGCAGGAAAGGGTCGAGAGACCCAGTACTTC | . | TRBJ2-5 | . | TRBV25-1
CASSRNRGSPLHF | TGTGCCAGCAGCCGAAACAGGGGATCACCCCTCCACTTT | few | TRBJ1-6 | TRBD1 | TRBV14
CASRLGASSYNEQFF | TGTGCAAGTCGCTTAGGGGCGAGCTCCTACAATGAGCAGTTCTTC | few | TRBJ2-1 | . | TRBV12-2
CASSLDGQGRQPQHF | TGCGCCAGCAGCTTGGATGGACAGGGGCGGCAGCCCCAGCATTTT | . | TRBJ1-5 | TRBD1 | TRBV5-1
CASSTDRAWDGRDSYEQYF | TGTGCCAGCAGCACTGACAGGGCTTGGGACGGGCGGGATTCCTACGAGCAGTACTTC | . | TRBJ2-7 | . | TRBV7-9
CASRDLDTEAFF | TGTGCCAGCCGGGACCTCGACACTGAAGCTTTCTTT | . | TRBJ1-1 | . | TRBV6-5
CASSYWQGMNTEAFF | TGTGCCAGCAGTTACTGGCAGGGAATGAACACTGAAGCTTTCTTT | . | TRBJ1-1 | . | TRBV6-6
CASSLGLAASTDTQYF | TGCGCCAGCAGCTTGGGGCTAGCGGCTAGCACAGATACGCAGTATTTT | few | TRBJ2-3 | TRBD2 | TRBV5-1
CSVDVSGRRAQYF | TGCAGCGTTGATGTGTCAGGAAGGCGGGCCCAGTACTTC | . | TRBJ2-5 | . | TRBV29-1
CASSLVQGAGNTIYF | TGTGCCAGCAGCTTAGTACAGGGTGCCGGAAACACCATATATTTT | . | TRBJ1-3 | . | TRBV7-2
CASSIRQGAKKTQYF | TGTGCCAGCAGCATCCGACAGGGGGCGAAGAAGACCCAGTACTTC | . | TRBJ2-5 | TRBD1 | TRBV9
CASTPLGDRDEAFF | TGTGCCAGCACCCCTCTGGGGGACAGGGACGAAGCTTTCTTT | once | TRBJ1-1 | TRBD1 | TRBV5-6
CASSTGGETYNEQFF | TGTGCCAGCAGCACGGGGGGGGAGACCTACAATGAGCAGTTCTTC | few | TRBJ2-1 | TRBD2 | TRBV6-5
CARAKGLAGNDTQYF | TGCGCCAGAGCTAAGGGACTAGCGGGGAACGATACGCAGTATTTT | . | TRBJ2-3 | TRBD2 | TRBV10-1
CASSYRDRAFGNTIYF | TGTGCCAGCAGTTACCGGGACAGGGCTTTTGGAAACACCATATATTTT | . | TRBJ1-3 | TRBD1 | TRBV6-5
CASSRTALPGSYEQYF | TGTGCCAGCAGTCGTACAGCCCTACCTGGGTCCTACGAGCAGTACTTC | . | TRBJ2-7 | . | TRBV27
CASSRTESNEKLFF | TGTGCCAGCAGTCGAACCGAATCAAATGAAAAACTGTTTTTT | . | TRBJ1-4 | . | TRBV2
CASSTTQGVSEQFF | TGCGCCAGCAGCACAACACAGGGGGTCAGTGAGCAGTTCTTC | . | TRBJ2-1 | TRBD1 | TRBV5-1
CASSPDRGDIYEQYF | TGTGCCAGCAGCCCCGACAGGGGGGACATCTACGAGCAGTACTTC | . | TRBJ2-7 | TRBD1 | TRBV6-5
CASSPAISYEQYF | TGTGCCAGCTCACCGGCCATATCCTACGAGCAGTACTTC | . | TRBJ2-7 | . | TRBV18
CASSSSGRGIPNYGYTF | TGTGCCAGCAGCTCTTCGGGCCGAGGAATCCCTAACTATGGCTACACCTTC | . | TRBJ1-2 | . | TRBV5-8
CASSQVGGATQPQHF | TGTGCCAGCAGCCAAGTGGGGGGGGCTACTCAGCCCCAGCATTTT | . | TRBJ1-5 | . | TRBV7-8
CASSSFTLNQETQYF | TGTGCCAGCAGTTCCTTTACCCTCAACCAAGAGACCCAGTACTTC | . | TRBJ2-5 | . | TRBV6-2/TRBV6-3
CASSRGTSGPRDTQYF | TGTGCCAGCTCACGCGGGACTAGCGGGCCCAGGGATACGCAGTATTTT | . | TRBJ2-3 | TRBD2 | TRBV18
CASSGREGSSGNTIYF | TGTGCCAGTAGCGGGAGAGAGGGCTCCTCTGGAAACACCATATATTTT | . | TRBJ1-3 | . | TRBV19
CSANWGGYTF | TGCAGTGCGAATTGGGGTGGCTACACCTTC | . | TRBJ1-2 | . | TRBV20-1
CASSPPPGLLVTEAFF | TGTGCCAGCAGTCCCCCCCCAGGGCTGCTGGTTACTGAAGCTTTCTTT | . | TRBJ1-1 | . | TRBV28
CATTGTGGSNQPQHF | TGTGCCACCACCGGGACAGGGGGTAGCAATCAGCCCCAGCATTTT | . | TRBJ1-5 | TRBD1 | TRBV10-3
CASSEMQGASNGYTF | TGTGCCAGCAGCGAGATGCAGGGGGCGAGCAATGGCTACACCTTC | . | TRBJ1-2 | TRBD1 | TRBV9
CAGPDIGESSGNTIYF | TGTGCCGGTCCGGACATCGGCGAGAGCTCTGGAAACACCATATATTTT | . | TRBJ1-3 | . | TRBV2
CASSVVGDTEAFF | TGTGCCAGCAGCGTAGTGGGTGACACTGAAGCTTTCTTT | . | TRBJ1-1 | . | TRBV9
CASSLRGGAYNEQFF | TGTGCCAGCAGCTTACGGGGAGGGGCCTACAATGAGCAGTTCTTC | . | TRBJ2-1 | TRBD2 | TRBV7-2
CATSRESNMNYGYTF | TGTGCCACCAGCAGAGAAAGTAACATGAACTATGGCTACACCTTC | . | TRBJ1-2 | . | TRBV15
CASSPSGPNQPQHF | TGTGCCAGCAGCCCCAGCGGACCCAATCAGCCCCAGCATTTT | . | TRBJ1-5 | . | TRBV7-6
CASSHDGNTEAFF | TGTGCCAGCAGTCACGACGGGAACACTGAAGCTTTCTTT | . | TRBJ1-1 | . | TRBV2
CASRGIQGRQPQHF | TGTGCCAGCAGGGGAATACAGGGACGACAGCCCCAGCATTTT | . | TRBJ1-5 | . | TRBV27
CASSLTQATNEKLFF | TGTGCCAGCAGCCTGACCCAGGCAACTAATGAAAAACTGTTTTTT | . | TRBJ1-4 | . | TRBV5-5
CASSLQENTEAFF | TGTGCCAGCAGCTTACAGGAAAACACTGAAGCTTTCTTT | . | TRBJ1-1 | . | TRBV11-3
CASSLVGLDGVAYNEQFF | TGCGCCAGCAGCTTGGTGGGTCTGGACGGGGTGGCGTACAATGAGCAGTTCTTC | . | TRBJ2-1 | . | TRBV5-1
CASSPRVGGAYGGNTEAFF | TGTGCCAGCAGTCCTCGGGTGGGAGGGGCTTATGGCGGGAACACTGAAGCTTTCTTT | . | TRBJ1-1 | . | TRBV27
CASARVSGVTGELFF | TGTGCTAGTGCCCGGGTTAGCGGAGTCACCGGGGAGCTGTTTTTT | . | TRBJ2-2 | . | TRBV12-5
CASSSTGAASTEAFF | TGTGCCAGCAGTTCGACAGGGGCGGCTAGTACTGAAGCTTTCTTT | . | TRBJ1-1 | TRBD1 | TRBV28
CASSFLGATEAFF | TGTGCCAGCAGTTTTCTAGGGGCCACTGAAGCTTTCTTT | . | TRBJ1-1 | . | TRBV28
CASSLRDRYGYTF | TGTGCCAGCAGCCTCCGGGACAGGTATGGCTACACCTTC | . | TRBJ1-2 | TRBD1 | TRBV11-3
CACRRSRLTKGTEAFF | TGTGCCTGCCGTCGGTCCCGCTTAACAAAGGGGACTGAAGCTTTCTTT | . | TRBJ1-1 | . | TRBV30
CASSLLRGRPEAFF | TGTGCCAGCAGTTTACTCAGGGGGCGCCCTGAAGCTTTCTTT | . | TRBJ1-1 | TRBD1 | TRBV28
CASSIPGQGLSPLHF | TGTGCCAGTAGTATCCCCGGACAGGGCTTGTCACCCCTCCACTTT | few | TRBJ1-6 | TRBD1 | TRBV19
CASRTTSGGTETQYF | TGTGCCAGCAGAACGACTAGCGGGGGGACAGAGACCCAGTACTTC | . | TRBJ2-5 | TRBD2 | TRBV2
CASSMGGADQFF | TGTGCCAGTAGTATGGGTGGGGCGGATCAGTTCTTC | . | TRBJ2-1 | . | TRBV19